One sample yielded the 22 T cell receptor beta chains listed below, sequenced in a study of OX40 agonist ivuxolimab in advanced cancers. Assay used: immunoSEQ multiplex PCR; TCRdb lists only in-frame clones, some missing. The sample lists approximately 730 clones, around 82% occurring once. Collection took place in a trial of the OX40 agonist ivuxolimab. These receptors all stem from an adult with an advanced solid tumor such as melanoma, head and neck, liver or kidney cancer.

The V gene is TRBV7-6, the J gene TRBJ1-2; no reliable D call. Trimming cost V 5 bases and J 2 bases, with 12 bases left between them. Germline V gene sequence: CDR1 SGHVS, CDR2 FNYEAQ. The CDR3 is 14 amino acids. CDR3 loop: CASSPRSLNYGYTF. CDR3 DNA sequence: TGTGCCAGCAGCCCCAGGAGTCTCAACTATGGCTACACCTTC. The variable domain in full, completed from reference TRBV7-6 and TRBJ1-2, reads GAGVSQSPRYKVTKRGQDVALRCDPISGHVSLYWYRQALGQGPEFLTYFNYEAQQDKSGLPNDRFSAERPEGSISTLTIQRTEQRDSAMYRCASSPRSLNYGYTFGSGTRLTVV.

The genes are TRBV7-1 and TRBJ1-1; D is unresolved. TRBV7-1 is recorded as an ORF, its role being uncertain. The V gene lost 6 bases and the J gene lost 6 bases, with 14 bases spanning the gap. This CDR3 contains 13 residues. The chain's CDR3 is CASSKLGWAEAFF. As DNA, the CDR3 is TGTGCCAGCAGTAAGCTGGGTTGGGCTGAAGCTTTCTTT.

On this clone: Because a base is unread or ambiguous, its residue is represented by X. CDR3 nucleotide sequence: TGTGCCAGCAGTTATGAGAACTTGGGACARGGTGGCTACACCTTC. It specifies CASSYENLGXGGYTF. The complete CDR3 protein is CASSYENLGQGGYTF. The V gene is TRBV11-3, the J gene TRBJ1-2, with D perhaps matching TRBD1 (6 bases). The CDR3 has 15 residues. The germline gives CDR1 SGHNT, CDR2 YENEEA. Trimming stripped 6 bases from V and 7 bases from J, with 21 bases between.

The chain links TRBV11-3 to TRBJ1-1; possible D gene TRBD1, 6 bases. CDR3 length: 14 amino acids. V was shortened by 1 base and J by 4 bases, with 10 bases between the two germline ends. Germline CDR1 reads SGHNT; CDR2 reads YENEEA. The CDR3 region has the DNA TGTGCCAGCAGCTTAGGGGGGGCTGGCACTGAAGCTTTCTTT. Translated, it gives CASSLGGAGTEAFF.

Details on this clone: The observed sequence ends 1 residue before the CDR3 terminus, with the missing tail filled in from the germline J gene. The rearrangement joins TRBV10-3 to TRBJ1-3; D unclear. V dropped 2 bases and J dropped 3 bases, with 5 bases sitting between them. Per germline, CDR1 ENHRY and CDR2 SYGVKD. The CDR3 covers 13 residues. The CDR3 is CAISEPGGNTIYF. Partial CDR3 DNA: TGTGCCATCAGTGAGCCGGGTGGAAACACCATATAT.

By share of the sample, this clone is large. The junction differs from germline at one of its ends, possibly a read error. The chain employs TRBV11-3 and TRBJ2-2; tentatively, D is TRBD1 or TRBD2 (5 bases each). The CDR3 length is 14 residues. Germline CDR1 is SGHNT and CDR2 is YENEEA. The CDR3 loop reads CASSLGEYTGELFF. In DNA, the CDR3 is TGTGCTAGCAGCTTAGGGGAGTACACCGGGGAGCTGTTTTTT.

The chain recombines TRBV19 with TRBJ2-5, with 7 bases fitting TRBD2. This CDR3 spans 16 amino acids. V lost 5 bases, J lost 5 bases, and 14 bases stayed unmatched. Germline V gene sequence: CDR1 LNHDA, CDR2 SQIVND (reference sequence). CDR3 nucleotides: TGTGCCAGTAGTCCTCGAAGCCTCCAGCGGGGCGAGACCCAGTACTTC. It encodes CASSPRSLQRGETQYF.

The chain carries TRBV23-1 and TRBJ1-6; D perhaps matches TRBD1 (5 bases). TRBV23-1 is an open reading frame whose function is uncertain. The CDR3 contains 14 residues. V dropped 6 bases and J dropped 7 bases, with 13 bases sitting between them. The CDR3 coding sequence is TGCGCCAGCAGCCGCGACAGAGGGAATTCACCCCTCCACTTT. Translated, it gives CASSRDRGNSPLHF.

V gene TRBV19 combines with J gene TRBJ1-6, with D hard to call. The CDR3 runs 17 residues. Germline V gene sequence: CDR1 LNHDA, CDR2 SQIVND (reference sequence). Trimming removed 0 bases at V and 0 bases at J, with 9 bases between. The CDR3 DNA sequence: TGTGCCAGTAGTATAGACGGCGGCCGCTCCTATAATTCACCCCTCCACTTT. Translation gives CASSIDGGRSYNSPLHF.

CDR3 sequence (DNA): TGTGCCAGCGGACCGAACACTGAAGCTTTCTTT. Translation: CASGPNTEAFF. The chain carries TRBV6-7 and TRBJ1-1; D gene unclear. TRBV6-7 falls under the ORF class, with uncertain function. This CDR3 has 11 amino acids. V lost 8 bases and J 1 base, leaving 5 bases between the germline ends.

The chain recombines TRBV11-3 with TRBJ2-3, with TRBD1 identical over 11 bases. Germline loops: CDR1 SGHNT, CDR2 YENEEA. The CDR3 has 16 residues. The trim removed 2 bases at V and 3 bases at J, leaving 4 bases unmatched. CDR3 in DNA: TGTGCCAGCAGCTTACACGGACAGGGGGCTACAGATACGCAGTATTTT. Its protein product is CASSLHGQGATDTQYF.

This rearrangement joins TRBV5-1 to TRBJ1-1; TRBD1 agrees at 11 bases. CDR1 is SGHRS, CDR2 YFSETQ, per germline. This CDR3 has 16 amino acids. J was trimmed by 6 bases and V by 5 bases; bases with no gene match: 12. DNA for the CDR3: TGCGCCAGCAGGACCGGGACAGGGGGAGGTGTCGCTGAAGCTTTCTTT. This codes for CASRTGTGGGVAEAFF.

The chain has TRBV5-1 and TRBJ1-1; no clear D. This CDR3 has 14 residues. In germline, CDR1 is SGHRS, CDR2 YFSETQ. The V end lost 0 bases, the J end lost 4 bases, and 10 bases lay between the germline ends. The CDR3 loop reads CASSLDGDSTEAFF. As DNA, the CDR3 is TGCGCCAGCAGCTTGGACGGGGATAGCACTGAAGCTTTCTTT.

CDR3 residues: CASSSVGGRTYEQYF. The DNA of the CDR3 is TGTGCCAGCAGTTCAGTAGGGGGCAGGACCTACGAGCAGTACTTC. This chain links TRBV6-8 with TRBJ2-7; 7 nucleotides agree with TRBD1. Germline V gene sequence: CDR1 MNHGY, CDR2 SAAAGT. This CDR3 is 15 amino acids long. The trim removed 4 bases at V and 2 bases at J, leaving 8 bases unmatched.

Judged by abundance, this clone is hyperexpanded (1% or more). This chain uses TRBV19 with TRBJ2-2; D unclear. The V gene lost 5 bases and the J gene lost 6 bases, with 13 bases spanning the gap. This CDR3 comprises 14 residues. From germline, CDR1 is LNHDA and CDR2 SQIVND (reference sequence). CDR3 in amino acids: CASSFRIVSGELFF. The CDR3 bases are TGTGCCAGTAGTTTCCGTATAGTGTCCGGGGAGCTGTTTTTT. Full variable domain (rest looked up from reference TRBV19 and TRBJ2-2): DGGITQSPKYLFRKEGQNVTLSCEQNLNHDAMYWYRQDPGQGLRLIYYSQIVNDFQKGDIAEGYSVSREKKESFPLTVTSAQKNPTAFYLCASSFRIVSGELFFGEGSRLTVL.

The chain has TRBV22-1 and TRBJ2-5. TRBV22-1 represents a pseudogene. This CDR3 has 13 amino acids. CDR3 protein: CASSLRIQETQYF. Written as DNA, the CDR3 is TGTGCCAGCAGTTTAAGAATACAAGAGACCCAGTACTTC.

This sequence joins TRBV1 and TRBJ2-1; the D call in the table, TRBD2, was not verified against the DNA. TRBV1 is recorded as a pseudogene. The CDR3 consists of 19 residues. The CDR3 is CASSSTWTSGGSSYNEQFF. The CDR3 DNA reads TGCGCCAGCAGCTCCACCTGGACTAGCGGGGGGTCCTCCTACAATGAGCAGTTCTTC.

The CDR3 DNA sequence: TGTGCCTGGAGAGACACGGAATATTCACCCCTCCACTTT. It yields the protein CAWRDTEYSPLHF. The rearrangement joins TRBV30 to TRBJ1-6; D ambiguous. The germline CDR1 and CDR2 sequences are GTSNPN and SVGIG (reference sequence). The V end was cut by 3 bases, the J end by 8 bases, with 11 bases between. There are 13 residues in the CDR3.

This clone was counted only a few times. The CDR3 region has the DNA TGCGCCAGCAGTATGTTGAACACTGAAGCTTTCTTT. Translated: CASSMLNTEAFF. V is TRBV10-2 and J is TRBJ1-1, with D uncertain. Between the trimmed V and J ends, which lost 5 bases and 0 bases, there was a span of 4 bases. Germline assignment: CDR1 WSHSY and CDR2 SAAADI. The CDR3 sequence is 12 residues long.

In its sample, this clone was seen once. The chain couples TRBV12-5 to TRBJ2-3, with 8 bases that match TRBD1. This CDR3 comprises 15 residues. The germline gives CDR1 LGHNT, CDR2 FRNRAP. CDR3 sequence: CASNTRTGTTDTQYF. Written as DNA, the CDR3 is TGTGCCAGCAATACTAGGACAGGGACAACAGATACGCAGTATTTT.

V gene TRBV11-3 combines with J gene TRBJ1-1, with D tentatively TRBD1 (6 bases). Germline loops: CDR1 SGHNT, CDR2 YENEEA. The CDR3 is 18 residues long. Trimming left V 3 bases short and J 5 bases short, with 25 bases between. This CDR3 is CASSLPPWGWGQGTEAFF. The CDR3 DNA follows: TGTGCCAGCAGCTTGCCGCCCTGGGGTTGGGGTCAGGGGACTGAAGCTTTCTTT.

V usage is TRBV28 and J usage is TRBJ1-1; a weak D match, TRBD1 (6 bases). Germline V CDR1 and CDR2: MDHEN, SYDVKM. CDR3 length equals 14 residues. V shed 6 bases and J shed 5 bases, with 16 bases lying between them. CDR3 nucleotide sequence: TGTGCCAGCAGCCTTGGGGGCATGCGGACTGAAGCTTTCTTT. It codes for CASSLGGMRTEAFF.